This T cell receptor (beta chain) was obtained from a study of blood T cell repertoires in COVID-19. Whole-study context: Some COVID-19 samples were acute and others convalescent; all came from the United States, Italy and Spain. Sample material is recorded as cDNA or gDNA derived from T cells, B-cell-depleted T cells, or PBMCs.

In the source study's methods: Estimation of nucleated cell counts relied on the amplification of reference gene primers. TCRdb keeps only in-frame clones here, not all; method: immunoSEQ multiplex PCR. V and J calls and clone size come straight from that table; D and trimming were deduced from the DNA. The table has about 280,000 clones, 85% seen once; the top ten hold 4.5% to 5.5%. The sequence was collected from a man over 45 with active or convalescent COVID-19. Input material: peripheral blood.

DNA for the CDR3: TGTGCCAGCAGTCCCAGGACTGGACTGACCGGGGAGCTGTTTTTT. Translated, it gives CASSPRTGLTGELFF. V usage is TRBV6-2 or TRBV6-3 and J usage is TRBJ2-2, with D perhaps matching TRBD2 (5 bases). The CDR3 runs to 15 residues. V was clipped by 5 bases and J by 5 bases, with 15 bases between them. CDR1 and CDR2 (germline): MNHEY, SVGEGT.